This T cell receptor (beta chain) emerged from a study of cytomegalovirus exposure and HLA in healthy donors. Points from the study as a whole: Among CMV-associated TCR beta chains, most appeared HLA-restricted in a later analysis. In an earlier analysis, in about 530 donors, most V segments appeared productive either ~90% or ~30% of the time.

Details on this clone: Its antigen is still unknown.

Healthy bone marrow donors made up the donor group. The PCR used 60 Vbeta and 13 Jbeta primers. Clones were read by immunoSEQ multiplex PCR, and TCRdb kept only the in-frame ones, dropping some. Of more than 150,000 clones listed, around 76% are singletons. CDR3 length: 12 residues. The germline V gene encodes CDR1 LNHDA and CDR2 SQIVND (reference sequence). V was clipped by 5 bases and J by 5 bases, with 9 bases between them. The sample taken for sequencing was PBMCs. The clonotype was recovered from a woman under 40 in good health and CMV-seropositive. This chain joins TRBV19 and TRBJ1-2; no definite D call. The CDR3 spells CASSELRYGYTF. The CDR3 coding sequence is TGTGCCAGTAGTGAGCTCCGATATGGCTACACCTTC.